This paragraph reports one T cell receptor beta chain. Its specificity is not known. The data were taken from a study of cytotoxic CD8 clonotypes in ibrutinib-treated CLL. Profiling relied on immunoSEQ multiplex PCR, and the TCRdb table lists in-frame clones only, not all of them. The table lists fewer than 300,000 clones, approximately 79% of them singletons. Trimming removed 0 bases at V and 3 bases at J, with 7 bases between. The germline V gene encodes CDR1 SGDLS and CDR2 YYNGEE. This CDR3 contains 14 residues. Findings and limits, study-wide: Clonality was higher at baseline than in age-matched healthy donors and tracked circulating CD8+ T-cell counts. Contraction or stability on treatment was seen for public clonotypes, which were uncommon.

The J gene is TRBJ2-1, the V gene TRBV9; D is uncertain. The sequence was collected from a human donor with chronic lymphocytic leukemia. The sample consisted of PBMCs, taken at disease progression, from a patient treated with ibrutinib. CDR3 protein: CASSVDGDYNEQFF. DNA of the CDR3: TGTGCCAGCAGCGTAGACGGAGACTACAATGAGCAGTTCTTC.